This T cell receptor (beta chain) is from a study of shared clonotypes between healthy human individuals. About this clone: Its specificity is unknown.

Using immunoSEQ multiplex PCR, the repertoire was profiled, and TCRdb retains in-frame clones only, with some absent. The sample consists of 1.5 million to 2.5 million clones, over 85% of them appearing once. Per the germline V gene, CDR1 is SGDLS and CDR2 is YYNGEE. This CDR3 is 13 amino acids long. V was shortened by 4 bases and J by 0 bases, with 7 bases between the two germline ends. As defined, naive CD8 cells were CD45RO-negative and positively selected for CCR7, with terminally differentiated effector memory CD45RA+ cells excluded. Study findings and constraints: Sharing across four donors was highest in naive CD4 (about 5%) and lowest in memory CD8 (about 0.4%). Memory subsets generally showed smaller estimated richness than naive subsets did.

The sequencing input was naive CD8+ T cells sorted from blood. This clonotype originated in a man between 18 and 29 years old in good health. This chain joins TRBV9 and TRBJ2-5; tentative D call: TRBD1 (6 bases). The CDR3, as DNA: TGTGCCAGCAGCTCAGGGGACCAAGAGACCCAGTACTTC. Translating it yields CASSSGDQETQYF.